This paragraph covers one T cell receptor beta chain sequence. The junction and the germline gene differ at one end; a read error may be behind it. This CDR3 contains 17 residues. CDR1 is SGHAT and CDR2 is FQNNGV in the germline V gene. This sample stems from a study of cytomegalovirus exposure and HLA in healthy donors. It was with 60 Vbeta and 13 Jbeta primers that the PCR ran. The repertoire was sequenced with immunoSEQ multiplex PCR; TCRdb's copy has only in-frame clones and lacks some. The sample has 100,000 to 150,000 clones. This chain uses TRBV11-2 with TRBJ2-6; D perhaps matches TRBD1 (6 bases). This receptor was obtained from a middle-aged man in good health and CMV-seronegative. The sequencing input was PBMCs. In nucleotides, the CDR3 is TGTGCCAGCAGCAGAAGGACAGCCGCTTCCGGGGCCAGCGTCCTGACTTTC. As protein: CASSRRTAASGASVLTF.